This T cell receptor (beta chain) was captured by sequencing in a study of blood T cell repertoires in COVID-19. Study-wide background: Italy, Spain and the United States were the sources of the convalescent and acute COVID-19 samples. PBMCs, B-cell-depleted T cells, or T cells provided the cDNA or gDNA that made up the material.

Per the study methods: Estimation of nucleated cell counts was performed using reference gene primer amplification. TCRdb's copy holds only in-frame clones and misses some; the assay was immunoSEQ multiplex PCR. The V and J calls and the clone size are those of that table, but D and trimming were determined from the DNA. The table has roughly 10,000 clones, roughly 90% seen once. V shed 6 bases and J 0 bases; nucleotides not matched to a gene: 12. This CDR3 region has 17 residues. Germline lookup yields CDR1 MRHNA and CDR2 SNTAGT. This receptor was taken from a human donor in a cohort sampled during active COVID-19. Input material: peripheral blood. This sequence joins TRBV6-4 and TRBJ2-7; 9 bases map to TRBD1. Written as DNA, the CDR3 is TGTGCCAGCAGGGACCCCCGGGGGACAGGGAGCTCCTACGAGCAGTACTTC. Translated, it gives CASRDPRGTGSSYEQYF.